One and the same sample provided the 14 T cell receptor beta chains below, sequenced in a study of CD8+CD57+ T cells in acquired aplastic anemia (dated by TCRdb to 2017 to 2018). The sequencing machine was an Illumina HiSeq 2000. Profiling of TCR beta VDJ combinations and CDR3 sequences used genomic DNA as the template. TCRdb reprocessing: public reads trimmed at Q25 with fastp, clones called with MiXCR, in-frame beta chains kept. When rows share a CDR3 protein, they turn into one entry using the most common DNA and genes. The sample table lists 100,000 to 150,000 distinct CDR3 sequences, around 50% of them with a count of one. Jointly, the top ten make up around 2.3% of the sample. The sequencing sample was made of sorted CD4+, CD8+, or CD8+CD57+ T cells (not recorded which) from PBMCs. Receptors were obtained from a human donor in good health, serving as a control.

CDR3 in DNA: TGCAGTGCTCAGGAGCGAGGCGGCTACACCTTC. It translates to CSAQERGGYTF. The chain is built from TRBV20-1 and TRBJ1-2; no reliable D call. The CDR3 runs 11 residues. The germline V gene encodes CDR1 DFQATT and CDR2 SNEGSKA (reference sequence). Trimming took off 5 bases at V and 8 bases at J, with 12 bases between the two ends.

This clonotype was seen only a few times. J is TRBJ2-3 and V is TRBV7-2; D tentatively reads TRBD1 or TRBD2 (5 bases each). The CDR3 has 14 residues. V lost 5 bases and J lost 5, with 14 bases in between. Germline values: CDR1 SGHTA, CDR2 FQGNSA. CDR3 protein: CASSPALRGDTQYF. CDR3 nucleotide sequence: TGTGCCAGCAGCCCGGCACTGAGGGGAGATACGCAGTATTTT.

CDR3 protein: CASSLGVQGDKETQYF. CDR3 nucleotides: TGTGCCAGCAGCTTAGGTGTCCAGGGGGACAAAGAGACCCAGTACTTC. This chain uses TRBV13 with TRBJ2-5, with 7 positions matching TRBD1. The junction had 7 bases not matched to a gene; V was cut back by 0 bases and J by 3 bases. Per the germline V gene, CDR1 is PRHDT and CDR2 is FYEKMQ (reference sequence). The CDR3 is 16 amino acids.

The chain has TRBV7-7 and TRBJ2-7; D possibly corresponds to TRBD2 (5 bases). CDR1 and CDR2 (germline): SSHAT, FNYEAQ (reference sequence). V lost 7 bases to trimming and J lost 5 bases, with 15 bases between them. This CDR3 contains 13 residues. This chain's CDR3 is CASTNSPGNEQYF. DNA of the CDR3: TGTGCCAGCACAAACTCGCCGGGGAACGAGCAGTACTTC.

The sample holds many counts of this clonotype. CDR3 DNA: TGTGCCAGCAGCTTATCTAGCGCCCCTGCTAATACGCAGTATTTT. Amino acid sequence: CASSLSSAPANTQYF. The chain employs TRBV7-2 and TRBJ2-3, with a possible D match to TRBD2 (6 bases). The CDR3 extends over 15 amino acids. CDR1 is SGHTA, CDR2 FQGNSA, per germline. V was trimmed by 2 bases and J by 7 bases, leaving 16 bases between them.

This clonotype showed up just once. The chain is built from TRBV19 and TRBJ1-6; 9 bases map to TRBD1. Germline trimming cut 10 bases from V and 6 bases from J; bases unmatched to any gene: 4. The CDR3 consists of 13 residues. Germline lookup yields CDR1 LNHDA and CDR2 SQIVND (reference sequence). The CDR3 loop reads CATAGQGNSPLHF. In DNA form, the CDR3 reads TGTGCCACGGCGGGACAGGGTAATTCACCCCTCCACTTT.

The chain has TRBV2 and TRBJ1-2; D is unclear. V gave up 8 bases and J gave up 5 bases, with 18 bases separating them. The CDR3 is 14 residues long. CDR1 is SNHLY, CDR2 FYNNEI, per germline. CDR3 DNA: TGTGCCAGCGCTTCAGGTCTCCCCCCGTATGGCTACACCTTC. Translation gives CASASGLPPYGYTF.

The chain employs TRBV29-1 and TRBJ1-3, with D tentatively TRBD1 (6 bases). Germline V gene sequence: CDR1 SQVTM, CDR2 ANQGSEA. V was clipped by 5 bases and J by 0 bases, with 8 bases between them. The CDR3 covers 13 residues. The DNA of the CDR3 is TGCAGCGTTATACAGGGCTCTGGAAACACCATATATTTT. Protein: CSVIQGSGNTIYF.

The chain combines TRBV7-9 with TRBJ1-2; D remains ambiguous. Germline V lookup: CDR1 SEHNR, CDR2 FQNEAQ (reference sequence). This CDR3 is 11 amino acids long. The germline V and J ends were trimmed by 7 bases and 3 bases, with 6 bases remaining between them. In DNA, the CDR3 is TGTGCCAGCACCGATTACTATGGCTACACCTTC. This translates into CASTDYYGYTF.

This clonotype was counted a single time. The rearrangement joins TRBV14 to TRBJ1-5, with D perhaps TRBD1 (6 bases). Trimming cost V 2 bases and J 6 bases, with 11 bases left between them. Germline CDR1 SGHDN, CDR2 FVKESK. This CDR3 has 14 residues. The chain's CDR3 is CASSQQGPGQPQHF. The CDR3 DNA is TGTGCCAGCAGCCAACAGGGGCCGGGTCAGCCCCAGCATTTT.

The chain carries TRBV7-2 and TRBJ2-3, with D possibly matching TRBD2 (7 bases). Trimming pared 1 base from V and 8 bases from J, leaving 13 bases between. The germline V gene has CDR1 SGHTA and CDR2 FQGNSA. CDR3 size: 14 residues. In DNA, the CDR3 is TGTGCCAGCAGCTTAGGACAGAGGGGGGGTACGCAGTATTTT. It translates to CASSLGQRGGTQYF.

This clonotype occurred many times. This rearrangement joins TRBV6-5 to TRBJ2-7, with 7 bases matching TRBD2. Germline V gene sequence: CDR1 MNHEY, CDR2 SVGAGI. This CDR3 has 16 residues. V was pared by 8 bases and J by 2 bases, with 15 bases of the junction left unmatched. In nucleotides, the CDR3 is TGTGCCAGCCGGGGGAGGTCGCCGGGGGGAACCTACGAGCAGTACTTC. Its protein is CASRGRSPGGTYEQYF.

This clonotype has a count of ten or more. The genes are TRBV12-3 or TRBV12-4 and TRBJ1-3, with a possible D match to TRBD1 (5 bases). The V and J ends lost 7 bases and 1 base respectively, with 17 bases between them. The CDR3 extends over 16 amino acids. The CDR3 is CASTSQGKGSGNTIYF. CDR3 bases: TGTGCCAGCACCTCCCAGGGAAAGGGATCTGGAAACACCATATATTTT.

This clonotype showed up many times. This sequence joins TRBV2 and TRBJ2-1; 9 nucleotides align to TRBD2. The germline CDR1 and CDR2 sequences are SNHLY and FYNNEI. The CDR3 contains 15 residues. Trimming cost V 7 bases and J 4 bases; bases outside gene matches: 8. The CDR3 coding sequence is TGTGCCAGCACCGGACTAGCGTTTCTATACAATGAGCAGTTCTTC. Protein product: CASTGLAFLYNEQFF.